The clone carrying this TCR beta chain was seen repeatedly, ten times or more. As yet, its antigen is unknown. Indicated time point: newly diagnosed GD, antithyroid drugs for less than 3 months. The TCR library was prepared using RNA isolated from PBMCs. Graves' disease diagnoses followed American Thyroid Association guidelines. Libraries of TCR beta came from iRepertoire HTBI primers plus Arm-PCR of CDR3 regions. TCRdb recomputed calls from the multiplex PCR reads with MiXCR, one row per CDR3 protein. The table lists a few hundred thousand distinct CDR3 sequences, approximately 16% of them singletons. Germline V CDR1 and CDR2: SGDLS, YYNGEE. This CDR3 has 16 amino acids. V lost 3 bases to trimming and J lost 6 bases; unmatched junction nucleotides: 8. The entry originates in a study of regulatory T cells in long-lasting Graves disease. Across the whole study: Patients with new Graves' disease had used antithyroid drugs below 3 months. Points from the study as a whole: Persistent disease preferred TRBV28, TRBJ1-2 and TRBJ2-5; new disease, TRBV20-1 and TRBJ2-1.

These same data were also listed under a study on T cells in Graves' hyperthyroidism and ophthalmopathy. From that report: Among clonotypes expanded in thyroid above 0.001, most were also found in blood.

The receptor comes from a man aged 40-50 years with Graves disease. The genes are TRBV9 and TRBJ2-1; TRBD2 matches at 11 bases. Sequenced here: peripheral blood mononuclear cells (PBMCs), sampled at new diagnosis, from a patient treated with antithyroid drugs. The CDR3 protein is CASSAIAGGLGNEQFF. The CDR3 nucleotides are TGTGCCAGCAGCGCAATAGCGGGGGGGCTCGGCAATGAGCAGTTCTTC.